These 31 T cell receptor beta chains were sequenced from one sample in a study of cytomegalovirus exposure and HLA in healthy donors. Primers for the PCR totalled 60 Vbeta and 13 Jbeta. Profiling relied on immunoSEQ multiplex PCR, and the TCRdb table lists in-frame clones only, not all of them. The sample includes roughly 90,000 clones, over 60% of them seen just once. The sequencing sample was made of PBMCs. The receptors shown here come from a woman aged 35 to 49 in good health and CMV-seropositive.

The chain recombines TRBV28 with TRBJ1-2; tentative D call: TRBD1 (5 bases). The CDR3 is 13 amino acids. Germline assignment: CDR1 MDHEN and CDR2 SYDVKM. Trimming shortened V by 11 bases and J by 0 bases, and 13 bases separated the two germline ends. The CDR3, as DNA: TGTGCCGGGGGAGGGGTGGCTAACTATGGCTACACCTTC. This encodes CAGGGVANYGYTF.

The gene calls are TRBV7-3 and TRBJ2-6; D unresolved. The CDR3 has 15 amino acids. CDR1 and CDR2 from the germline V gene are SGHTA and FQGTGA. V was clipped by 5 bases and J by 0 bases, with 8 bases between them. The CDR3 DNA follows: TGTGCCAGCAGCCCTACGGTCTCTGGGGCCAACGTCCTGACTTTC. It translates to CASSPTVSGANVLTF.

The chain uses TRBV7-9 and TRBJ2-5; D perhaps matches TRBD1 (6 bases). The tail of the sequence fits TRBJ2-7 better, so the J call may be wrong. This CDR3 is built from 15 residues. Germline V lookup: CDR1 SEHNR, CDR2 FQNEAQ (reference sequence). CDR3 DNA sequence: TGTGCCAGCAGCTTACTCCAGGGGCCTACCTACGAGCAGTACTTC. This sequence encodes CASSLLQGPTYEQYF.

The chain is built from TRBV28 and TRBJ2-7, with 11 bases identical to TRBD1. Germline-derived CDR1 and CDR2 are MDHEN and SYDVKM. Trimming at V came to 5 bases and at J to 2 bases, leaving 5 bases not matched to a gene. This CDR3 is 15 amino acids long. The CDR3 spells CASSVWGQGAYEQYF. DNA of the CDR3: TGTGCCAGCAGTGTTTGGGGACAGGGGGCCTACGAGCAGTACTTC.

The chain employs TRBV29-1 and TRBJ2-5, with D possibly matching TRBD2 (8 bases). Looked up from germline, CDR1 is SQVTM and CDR2 is ANQGSEA. The CDR3 is made up of 12 amino acids. V lost 4 bases, J lost 5 bases, and 11 bases lay in between. The CDR3 is CSVVAGQETQYF. CDR3 DNA: TGCAGCGTTGTAGCGGGACAGGAGACCCAGTACTTC.

The chain has TRBV21-1 and TRBJ1-1; TRBD1, the D gene given by the table, was not confirmed from the DNA. TRBV21-1 is classified as a pseudogene. The CDR3 runs 12 residues. The CDR3: CASSSPITEAFF. CDR3 DNA sequence: TGTGCCAGCAGCTCCCCCATCACTGAAGCTTTCTTT.

This clone came up a few times. The chain employs TRBV15 and TRBJ2-5; TRBD1 matches 7 bases. Matching the DNA end better, TRBJ2-7 makes the J call doubtful. The CDR3 length is 16 residues. In germline, CDR1 is LNHNV, CDR2 YYDKDF (reference sequence). The CDR3 sequence is CATSSGTGAGIYEQYF. CDR3 DNA sequence: TGTGCCACCAGCAGCGGAACAGGGGCGGGTATCTACGAGCAGTACTTC.

With respect to this clone: Sequence at one end of the junction differs from germline and may be a read error. The chain employs TRBV7-9 and TRBJ1-4; unclear D gene. Germline V gene data show CDR1 as SEHNR and CDR2 as FQNEAQ (reference sequence). The CDR3 runs 17 residues. The CDR3 coding sequence is TGTTCCAGCAGCACTCGAGGAGGAGATGCAACTAATGAAAAACTGTTTTTT. Translated, it gives CSSSTRGGDATNEKLFF.

The V and J genes are TRBV18 and TRBJ2-1, with TRBD2 matching 12 bases. Germline V lookup: CDR1 KGHSH, CDR2 LQKENI. Trimming at V came to 6 bases and at J to 8 bases, leaving 11 bases not matched to a gene. The CDR3 sequence is 16 residues long. CDR3 in amino acids: CASSPRTSGIGHEQFF. The DNA of the CDR3 is TGTGCCAGCTCTCCCAGGACTAGCGGGATTGGGCATGAGCAGTTCTTC.

This chain uses TRBV9 with TRBJ2-1; 15 nucleotides align to TRBD2. The J segment lost 9 bases and the V segment lost 4 bases, leaving 8 bases of the junction unmatched. The CDR3 is made up of 16 amino acids. The V gene's germline CDR1 is SGDLS and CDR2 YYNGEE. The CDR3 protein is CASSLGLAGGPGEQFF. The CDR3 DNA reads as TGTGCCAGCAGCCTCGGACTAGCGGGAGGGCCCGGTGAGCAGTTCTTC. Complete variable domain (other parts from reference TRBV9 and TRBJ2-1): DSGVTQTPKHLITATGQRVTLRCSPRSGDLSVYWYQQSLDQGLQFLIQYYNGEERAKGNILERFSAQQFPDLHSELNLSSLELGDSALYFCASSLGLAGGPGEQFFGPGTRLTVL.

The chain combines TRBV7-8 with TRBJ2-7; TRBD1 matches at 8 bases. Trimming cost V 2 bases and J 4 bases; bases outside gene matches: 1. Per the germline V gene, CDR1 is SGHVS and CDR2 is FQNEAQ. CDR3 length: 13 residues. DNA of the CDR3: TGTGCCAGCAGCTTACGACAGGGGTACGAGCAGTACTTC. It is translated as CASSLRQGYEQYF.

There are a few counts of this clone. The V call is TRBV7-9, the J call TRBJ2-5, with D possibly matching TRBD1 (6 bases). The germline V and J ends were trimmed by 2 bases and 5 bases, with 15 bases remaining between them. CDR3 length: 15 amino acids. CDR1 and CDR2 from the germline V gene are SEHNR and FQNEAQ (reference sequence). The CDR3 DNA reads TGTGCCAGCAGCTTACGGGCAGGGGTTGGGGAGACCCAGTACTTC. The encoded protein is CASSLRAGVGETQYF.

The rearrangement uses TRBV18 and TRBJ2-5, with a possible D match to TRBD1 (7 bases). The CDR3 consists of 14 residues. Germline loops: CDR1 KGHSH, CDR2 LQKENI. The V end was cut by 0 bases, the J end by 11 bases, with 16 bases between. The CDR3 coding sequence is TGTGCCAGCTCACCACCGACAGGGACGGGAGAGCAGTACTTC. Protein: CASSPPTGTGEQYF.

The chain uses TRBV6-5 and TRBJ2-7; TRBD2 might be the D (5 bases). Germline-derived CDR1 and CDR2 are MNHEY and SVGAGI. V was cut by 0 bases and J by 3 bases, with 15 bases left in between. The CDR3 is 16 amino acids. The CDR3 nucleotides are TGTGCCAGCAGTTACTCGCCACCCAGCGGCAACTACGAGCAGTACTTC. It translates to CASSYSPPSGNYEQYF.

This clone was counted only a few times. The CDR3: CASRLTSTDTQYF. CDR3 in DNA: TGTGCCAGCAGGCTTACTAGCACAGATACGCAGTATTTT. J is TRBJ2-3 and V is TRBV2; D not resolved. The CDR3 covers 13 residues. Germline V lookup: CDR1 SNHLY, CDR2 FYNNEI. Trimming shortened V by 6 bases and J by 0 bases, and 7 bases separated the two germline ends.

This clone has a handful of counts. Here the CDR3 DNA reads TGCGCCAGCAGCCAAGCGGGGGATGGCTACACCTTC. The encoded protein is CASSQAGDGYTF. This chain joins TRBV4-3 and TRBJ1-2, with a possible D match to TRBD1 (5 bases). The CDR3 sequence is 12 residues long. The germline CDR1 and CDR2 sequences are LGHNA and YSLEER. Trimming left V 1 base short and J 6 bases short, with 6 bases between.

The chain combines TRBV4-3 with TRBJ2-7; 7 bases match TRBD2. This CDR3 has 17 amino acids. Per the germline V gene, CDR1 is LGHNA and CDR2 is YSLEER. Trimming took 1 base from V and 8 from J; bases not matched to a gene: 17. The CDR3, as DNA: TGCGCCAGCAGCCAAGCCCTGGGTCCAGCGGGATTTTACCAGCAGTACTTC. Its protein product is CASSQALGPAGFYQQYF.

The J gene is TRBJ2-5, the V gene TRBV4-1; D is ambiguous. This CDR3 contains 13 residues. Germline CDR1 reads MGHRA; CDR2 reads YSYEKL. V lost 0 bases and J 3 bases, leaving 5 bases between the germline ends. The DNA for the CDR3 is TGCGCCAGCAGCCAAGATGAGGAAGAGACCCAGTACTTC. Amino acids: CASSQDEEETQYF.

The CDR3 sequence is CASSVSGTGELFF. The CDR3, as DNA: TGTGCCAGCAGCGTCTCGGGCACCGGGGAGCTGTTTTTT. The genes are TRBV6-4 and TRBJ2-2; D not certain. Germline V CDR1 and CDR2: MRHNA, SNTAGT. With 6 bases removed from V and 4 bases from J, the gap between germline ends came to 9 bases. The CDR3 is 13 residues long.

The rearrangement joins TRBV7-2 to TRBJ2-7; 13 positions agree with TRBD2. Germline V gene lookup returns CDR1 SGHTA and CDR2 FQGNSA. J was trimmed by 5 bases and V by 5 bases; bases with no gene match: 9. The CDR3 covers 16 residues. CDR3 bases: TGTGCCAGCAGCCCTCAAGTGGGACTAGCGGGAAACGAGCAGTACTTC. This codes for CASSPQVGLAGNEQYF.

This clone was picked up one time. V gene TRBV11-3 combines with J gene TRBJ2-3; possible D gene TRBD2, 5 bases. Per the germline V gene, CDR1 is SGHNT and CDR2 is YENEEA. The germline V and J ends were trimmed by 5 bases and 2 bases, with 11 bases remaining between them. The CDR3 has 14 residues. CDR3 residues: CASSRDSITDTQYF. CDR3 in DNA: TGTGCCAGCAGCCGGGATAGCATCACAGATACGCAGTATTTT.

The sample holds one count of this clone. The rearrangement links TRBV5-1 to TRBJ2-3; D is unresolved. CDR1 is SGHRS, CDR2 YFSETQ, per germline. The CDR3 sequence is 14 residues long. V was cut by 2 bases and J by 1 base, with 8 bases left in between. The CDR3 here is CASSLDLRTDTQYF. The CDR3 bases are TGCGCCAGCAGCTTAGACTTGCGCACAGATACGCAGTATTTT.

The chain links TRBV6-1 to TRBJ2-1; 10 bases match TRBD2. CDR1 and CDR2 (germline): MNHNS, SASEGT. The V segment lost 7 bases and the J segment 7 bases; nucleotides outside the gene matches: 7. The CDR3 runs 14 residues. The DNA for the CDR3 is TGTGCCAGCACCCTAGCGGGAGCCGGAAATGAGCAGTTCTTC. It is translated as CASTLAGAGNEQFF.

This clone qualifies as medium-sized (0.01 to 0.1%). The V call is TRBV28, the J call TRBJ2-1; D perhaps matches TRBD2 (5 bases). This CDR3 spans 19 amino acids. Germline V gene data show CDR1 as MDHEN and CDR2 as SYDVKM. Trimming cost V 4 bases and J 3 bases, with 25 bases left between them. The CDR3 nucleotides read TGTGCCAGCAGTTCCTTGACGAGTGACGGGATGAACTACTACAATGAGCAGTTCTTC. This gives the protein CASSSLTSDGMNYYNEQFF.

The V call is TRBV15, the J call TRBJ2-7; the match to TRBD2 covers 8 bases. This CDR3 is built from 15 residues. CDR1 is LNHNV and CDR2 is YYDKDF in the germline V gene (reference sequence). The V and J ends lost 0 bases and 7 bases, in that order; junction bases with no gene match: 8. The DNA for the CDR3 is TGTGCCACCAGCAGAGATAGAGCGGGAGTTCGAGAGCAGTACTTC. Protein sequence: CATSRDRAGVREQYF.

The V and J genes are TRBV10-3 and TRBJ2-7, with a possible D match to TRBD2 (5 bases). CDR3 length equals 14 residues. CDR1 and CDR2 (germline): ENHRY, SYGVKD. V lost 2 bases and J 0 bases, leaving 8 bases between the germline ends. CDR3: CAISERESSYEQYF. The DNA for the CDR3 is TGTGCCATCAGTGAGCGGGAAAGCTCCTACGAGCAGTACTTC.

DNA for the CDR3: TGTGCCAGCAGCGTGGCTAGCGGGATTTCCGAGCAGTACTTC. This codes for CASSVASGISEQYF. The chain has TRBV9 and TRBJ2-7; 9 positions agree with TRBD2. The trim removed 2 bases at V and 6 bases at J, leaving 6 bases unmatched. Germline V gene data show CDR1 as SGDLS and CDR2 as YYNGEE. CDR3 size: 14 residues. Supplemented by reference TRBV9 and TRBJ2-7, the full variable domain reads DSGVTQTPKHLITATGQRVTLRCSPRSGDLSVYWYQQSLDQGLQFLIQYYNGEERAKGNILERFSAQQFPDLHSELNLSSLELGDSALYFCASSVASGISEQYFGPGTRLTVT.

The genes are TRBV7-6 and TRBJ2-1; the match to TRBD2 covers 11 bases. The CDR3 is made up of 15 amino acids. Germline V lookup: CDR1 SGHVS, CDR2 FNYEAQ. V lost 4 bases, J lost 3 bases, and 2 bases stayed unmatched. CDR3 DNA sequence: TGTGCCAGCAGCTCGGGACTAGCGGACTACAATGAGCAGTTCTTC. Amino acids: CASSSGLADYNEQFF.

The CDR3 loop is CASSSGGRGRGETQYF. Here the CDR3 DNA reads TGTGCCAGCAGCTCGGGTGGCAGGGGGCGAGGTGAGACCCAGTACTTC. The genes are TRBV7-9 and TRBJ2-5; TRBD1 agrees at 8 bases. The CDR3 extends over 16 amino acids. V lost 4 bases and J lost 5; bases outside the gene matches: 12. CDR1 is SEHNR and CDR2 is FQNEAQ in the germline V gene (reference sequence).

This clone was seen a single time. The CDR3 loop is CASSSRTSGPSWLLYEQYF. DNA of the CDR3: TGCGCCAGCAGCTCTAGGACTAGCGGGCCCAGTTGGCTGTTATACGAGCAGTACTTC. The V call is TRBV5-1, the J call TRBJ2-5; 11 bases match TRBD2. The better agreement between TRBJ2-7 and the DNA end casts doubt on the J call. The CDR3 covers 19 residues. In germline, CDR1 is SGHRS, CDR2 YFSETQ.

This clone was found a few times. The rearrangement uses TRBV7-3 and TRBJ1-1; D remains ambiguous. CDR1 SGHTA and CDR2 FQGTGA come from the germline V gene. The CDR3 has 13 residues. V gave up 2 bases and J gave up 4 bases, with 8 bases separating them. CDR3 nucleotide sequence: TGTGCCAGCAGCTTAGGAGGGAGCACTGAAGCTTTCTTT. Translation gives CASSLGGSTEAFF.